Listed below are T cell receptor beta chains from one sample, sequenced in a study of control samples from healthy donors and cancer patients. Assay used: immunoSEQ multiplex PCR; TCRdb lists only in-frame clones, some missing. The table lists about 140,000 clones, about 91% of them singletons. The sample consisted of blood. Source of these receptors: a man younger than 35 in good health. The CDR3 runs from the conserved cysteine through the conserved F or W. D genes are given only for firm matches. Clone sizes are given selectively: once, few, many, or a class where the clone is expanded.

TGTGCCAGCAGCTACCCCCCGGGACAGGGGTCTGGGGCCAACGTCCTGACTTTC,CASSYPPGQGSGANVLTF,TRBD1,TRBV28,18,TRBJ2-6,.
TGTGCCAGCAGTTATGAGGATTCACCCCTCCACTTT,CASSYEDSPLHF,.,TRBV6-6,12,TRBJ1-6,.
TGTGCCAGCAGCACAGGGAACACTGAAGCTTTCTTT,CASSTGNTEAFF,.,TRBV7-6,12,TRBJ1-1,.
TGTGCCAGCTCACCACCGAGGGACAGGGGTGAGGAGCAGTACTTC,CASSPPRDRGEEQYF,TRBD1,TRBV18,15,TRBJ2-7,few
TGTGCCACCAGTGACCGGGACAGGGACGCCGGGGAGCTGTTTTTT,CATSDRDRDAGELFF,TRBD1,TRBV24-1,15,TRBJ2-2,.
TGTGCCAGCACCTCTGGGGGCTGGCAGGGAGTCAATCAGCCCCAGCATTTT,CASTSGGWQGVNQPQHF,.,TRBV21-1,17,TRBJ1-5,.
TGTGCCAGCAGCGTAGCTCCCAGGGGAGAAGCTTTCTTT,CASSVAPRGEAFF,.,TRBV9,13,TRBJ1-1,once
TGTGCCAGCAGTGACAATGAGCAGTTCTTC,CASSDNEQFF,.,TRBV28,10,TRBJ2-1,.
TGTGCCAGCAGCGTAGGGTCGGGGACCTTCAATGAGCAGTTCTTC,CASSVGSGTFNEQFF,.,TRBV9,15,TRBJ2-1,.
TGTGCCAGTAGTACCCAGACAGGGGGCGCGTCTGTGGGCACTGAAGCTTTCTTT,CASSTQTGGASVGTEAFF,TRBD1,TRBV19,18,TRBJ1-1,.
TGCAGCGTTGAAAGAGGGACACGGGAAGAGACCCAGTACTTC,CSVERGTREETQYF,.,TRBV29-1,14,TRBJ2-5,.
TGCGCCAGCAGCCCGGGACTAGCAGACCCCTACGAGCAGTACTTC,CASSPGLADPYEQYF,TRBD2,TRBV5-1,15,TRBJ2-7,.
TGTGCCACCAGCAGAGATAGGGGTGGCGAGACCCAGTACTTC,CATSRDRGGETQYF,.,TRBV15,14,TRBJ2-5,once
TGTGCCAGCAGGTTTCCAGGGGGCGGCGATGAAAAACTGTTTTTT,CASRFPGGGDEKLFF,TRBD1,TRBV5-8,15,TRBJ1-4,.
TGTGCCAGCAGCTTAGAGGGTAGCACCTATAATTCACCCCTCCACTTT,CASSLEGSTYNSPLHF,.,TRBV7-2,16,TRBJ1-6,few
TGTGCCAGCAGCTATGGACTAGCGGGGATTGAGCAGTTCTTC,CASSYGLAGIEQFF,TRBD2,TRBV7-9,14,TRBJ2-1,few
TGTGCCAGCAGCCAAGATGCCTCGCGCGAGCAGTACTTC,CASSQDASREQYF,.,TRBV9,13,TRBJ2-7,.
TGTGCCAGCAGCCTAGCGGGAGCTTACAATGAGCAGTTCTTC,CASSLAGAYNEQFF,TRBD2,TRBV27,14,TRBJ2-1,once
TGTGCCAGTAGTTTGATTTCCAGGGGCGGTCCCAATCAGCCCCAGCATTTT,CASSLISRGGPNQPQHF,.,TRBV19,17,TRBJ1-5,.
TGTGCCAGTAGTATAGTTAGGGAGACCGAAAACATTCAGTACTTC,CASSIVRETENIQYF,.,TRBV19,15,TRBJ2-4,.
TGCGCCAGCAGCCAAGATTGGGCAAAAGCCTACGAGCAGTACTTC,CASSQDWAKAYEQYF,.,TRBV4-3,15,TRBJ2-7,.
TGTGCCAGCAGTCCCCGTACCGCATATGGCTACACCTTC,CASSPRTAYGYTF,.,TRBV12-3/TRBV12-4,13,TRBJ1-2,.
TGTGCCAGCAGTGGCAGGCTCTACGAGCAGTACTTC,CASSGRLYEQYF,.,TRBV2,12,TRBJ2-7,.
TGTGCCAGCAGCACACCGGGACTAGACAATGAGCAGTTCTTC,CASSTPGLDNEQFF,TRBD2,TRBV7-9,14,TRBJ2-1,.
TGCGCCAGCAGCCAAGAAGGACTAGCGGGGGGAGATACGCAGTATTTT,CASSQEGLAGGDTQYF,TRBD2,TRBV4-1,16,TRBJ2-3,.
TGTGCCTGGAACAGTAACACCGGGGAGCTGTTTTTT,CAWNSNTGELFF,.,TRBV30,12,TRBJ2-2,.
TGTGCCAGCAGCCTGAAACAGAGTGGTAATGAAAAACTGTTTTTT,CASSLKQSGNEKLFF,.,TRBV7-2,15,TRBJ1-4,.
TGTGCCAGCAGAAAAATTGAGTGGCTACGCCTACGGACAGCTAGCAATCAGCCCCAGCATTTT,CASRKIEWLRLRTASNQPQHF,.,TRBV28,21,TRBJ1-5,.